The sequence of this T cell receptor (beta chain) was determined in a study of T cell repertoires in ileal Crohn's disease. Repertoires were generated with immunoSEQ multiplex PCR, while TCRdb's copy carries only in-frame clones and drops some. There are about 3,800 clones in the sample; approximately 83% occur only once, and more than 6.5% lies in the top ten. CDR1 is SNHLY and CDR2 is FYNNEI in the germline V gene. Trimming took 4 bases from V and 9 from J; bases not matched to a gene: 9. This CDR3 spans 13 amino acids. V gene TRBV2 combines with J gene TRBJ2-7, with 7 bases aligning to TRBD1. The TCR comes from an adult with Crohn's disease. Sequenced: ileal tissue. This CDR3 reads CASSGVGPGGQYF. The CDR3 DNA follows: TGTGCCAGCAGTGGTGTAGGGCCAGGGGGGCAGTACTTC. The full variable domain, rest sourced from reference TRBV2 and TRBJ2-7, is EPEVTQTPSHQVTQMGQEVILRCVPISNHLYFYWYRQILGQKVEFLVSFYNNEISEKSEIFDDQFSVERPDGSNFTLKIRSTKLEDSAMYFCASSGVGPGGQYFGPGTRLTVT.